This T cell receptor (beta chain) comes out of a study of blood T cells in healthy people across ages. Whole-study context: About one barcoded beta molecule per two T cells came from capture by template switching. Study results and caveats: Strong correlation existed between TCR beta diversity and naive T cell percentage. Significant beta diversity loss was already apparent by age about 42, declining roughly linearly.

Trimming removed 6 bases from V and 0 bases from J, with 18 bases in between. There are 17 residues in the CDR3. In germline, CDR1 is MNHEY, CDR2 SVGAGI. This clonotype was counted ten times or more. The antigen is undetermined. For the second PCR, which ran for about 7 to 11 cycles, a sample-barcoded 5' primer and a J-beta primer mix were used. A tag from a template-switch adaptor with 12 random nucleotides marked each cDNA molecule. One entry per CDR3 protein results from TCRdb running MiXCR on the 5' RACE reads. The sample consists of about 580,000 distinct CDR3 sequences, 40% to 50% of them appearing once.

Material: blood. This clonotype originated in an older man in good health. The chain links TRBV6-5 to TRBJ1-5; a possible D gene is TRBD1 (6 bases). In DNA, the CDR3 is TGTGCCAGCAGCCTACGCGGACAGAGATATAGCAATCAGCCCCAGCATTTT. Protein sequence: CASSLRGQRYSNQPQHF.